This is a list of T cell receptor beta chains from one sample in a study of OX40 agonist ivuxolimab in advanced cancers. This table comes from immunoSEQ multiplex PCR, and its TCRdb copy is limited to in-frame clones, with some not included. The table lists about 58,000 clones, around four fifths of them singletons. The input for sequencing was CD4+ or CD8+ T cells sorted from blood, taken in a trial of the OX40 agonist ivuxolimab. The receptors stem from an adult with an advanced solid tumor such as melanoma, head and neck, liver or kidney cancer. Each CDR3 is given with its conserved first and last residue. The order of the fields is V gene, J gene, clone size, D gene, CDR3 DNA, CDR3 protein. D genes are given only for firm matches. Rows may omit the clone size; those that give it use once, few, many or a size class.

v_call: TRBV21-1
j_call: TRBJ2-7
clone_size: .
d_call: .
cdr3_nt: TGTGCCAGCGGACAGGGCAGCCCCTTGGGTTCCTACGAGCAGTACTTC
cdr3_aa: CASGQGSPLGSYEQYF

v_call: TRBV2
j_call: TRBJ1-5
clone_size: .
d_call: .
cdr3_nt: TGTGCCAGCAGTGAATTGGCAGGTGAATATAGCAATCAGCCCCAGCATTTT
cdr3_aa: CASSELAGEYSNQPQHF

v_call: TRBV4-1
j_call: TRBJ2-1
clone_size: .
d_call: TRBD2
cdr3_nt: TGCGCCAGCAGCCGGACGAGCGGGGGGGCCGACAATGAGCAGTTCTTC
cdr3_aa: CASSRTSGGADNEQFF

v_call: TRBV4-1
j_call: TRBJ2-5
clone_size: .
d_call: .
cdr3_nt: TGCGCCAGCAGCCGAAATGCGGGGACGAAAGAGACCCAGTACTTC
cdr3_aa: CASSRNAGTKETQYF

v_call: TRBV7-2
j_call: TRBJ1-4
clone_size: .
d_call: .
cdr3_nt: TGTGCCAGCAGCTTAATGGTCGCCGCAACTAATGAAAAACTGTTTTTT
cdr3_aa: CASSLMVAATNEKLFF

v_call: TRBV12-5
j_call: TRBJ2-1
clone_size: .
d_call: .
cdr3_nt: TGTGCTAGTGGAAATAACAGGGCCTCGGAGCAGTTCTTC
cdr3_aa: CASGNNRASEQFF

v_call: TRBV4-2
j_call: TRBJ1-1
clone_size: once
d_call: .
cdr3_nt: TGTGCCAGCAGCCAAGATCGGCAGGGGATGAACACTGAAGCTTTCTTT
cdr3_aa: CASSQDRQGMNTEAFF

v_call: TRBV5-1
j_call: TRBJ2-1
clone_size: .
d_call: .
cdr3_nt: TGCGCCAGCAGCTTGGTACAACTTAATGAGCAGTTCTTC
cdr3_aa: CASSLVQLNEQFF

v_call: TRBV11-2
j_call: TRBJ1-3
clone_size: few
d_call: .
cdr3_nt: TGTGCCAGCAGCTTCGGGACCGTCTCTGGAAACACCATATATTTT
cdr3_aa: CASSFGTVSGNTIYF

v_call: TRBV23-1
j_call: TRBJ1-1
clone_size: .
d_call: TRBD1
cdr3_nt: TGCGCCAGCTTCCCACAGGGGTTTATGAACACTGAAGCTTTCTTT
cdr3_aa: CASFPQGFMNTEAFF

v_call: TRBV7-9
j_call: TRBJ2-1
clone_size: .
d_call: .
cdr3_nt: TGTGCCAGCAGCTTACAGCCGGGTCACAATGAGCAGTTCTTC
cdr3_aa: CASSLQPGHNEQFF

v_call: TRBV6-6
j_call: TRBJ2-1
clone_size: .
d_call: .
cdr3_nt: TGTGCCAGCAGTGGGTGGCTCTCTAATGAGCAGTTCTTC
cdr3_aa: CASSGWLSNEQFF

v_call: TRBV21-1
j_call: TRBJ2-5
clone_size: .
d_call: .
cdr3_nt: TGTGCCAGCATTGGAGGGGACAGGGTAGGAGAGACCCAGTACTTC
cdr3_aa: CASIGGDRVGETQYF

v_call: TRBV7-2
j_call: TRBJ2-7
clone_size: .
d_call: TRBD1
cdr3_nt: TGTGCCAGCAGCTTAGCCCCCCCTTTGACAGGGGCGACCTACGAGCAGTACTTC
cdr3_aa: CASSLAPPLTGATYEQYF

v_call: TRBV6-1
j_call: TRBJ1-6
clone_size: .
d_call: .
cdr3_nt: TGTGCCAGCAGTGCTCGGGCCCGTTTAGACTCACCCCTCCACTTT
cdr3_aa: CASSARARLDSPLHF

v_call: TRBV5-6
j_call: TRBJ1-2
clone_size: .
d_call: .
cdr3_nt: TGTGCCAGCAGCTATACCGGGATCGCGGATGGCTACACCTTC
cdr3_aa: CASSYTGIADGYTF

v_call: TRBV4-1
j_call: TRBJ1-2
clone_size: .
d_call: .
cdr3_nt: TGCGCCAGCAGCCAAGGGGCAGGGGCGAACTATGGCTACACCTTC
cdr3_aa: CASSQGAGANYGYTF

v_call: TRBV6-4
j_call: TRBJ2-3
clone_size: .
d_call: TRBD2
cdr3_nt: TGTGCCAGCAAGAGCGGGGCATCCACAGATACGCAGTATTTT
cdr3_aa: CASKSGASTDTQYF

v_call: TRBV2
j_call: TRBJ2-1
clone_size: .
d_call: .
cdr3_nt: TGTGCCAGCAGTCCCTCCGACAATGAGCAGTTCTTC
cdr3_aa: CASSPSDNEQFF

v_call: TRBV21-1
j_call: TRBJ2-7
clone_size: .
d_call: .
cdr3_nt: TGTGCCAACTTACGGGGCGGATCCTACGAGCAGTACTTC
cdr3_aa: CANLRGGSYEQYF

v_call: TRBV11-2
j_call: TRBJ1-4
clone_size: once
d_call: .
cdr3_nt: TGTGCCAGCAGCTTGGGGTCGTATGAAAAACTGTTTTTT
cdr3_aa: CASSLGSYEKLFF

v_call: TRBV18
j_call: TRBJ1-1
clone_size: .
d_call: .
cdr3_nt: TGTGCCAGCACCACCGGGGGGGACATGAACACTGAAGCTTTCTTT
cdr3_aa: CASTTGGDMNTEAFF

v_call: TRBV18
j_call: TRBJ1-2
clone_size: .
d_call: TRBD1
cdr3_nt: TGTGCCAGCTCACCATTCCCAGGGGGCGTAGACTATGGCTACACCTTC
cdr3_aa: CASSPFPGGVDYGYTF

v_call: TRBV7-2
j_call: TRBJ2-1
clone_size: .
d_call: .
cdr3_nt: TGTGCCAGCAGCTATGACAGTTCCTACAATGAGCAGTTCTTC
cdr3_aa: CASSYDSSYNEQFF

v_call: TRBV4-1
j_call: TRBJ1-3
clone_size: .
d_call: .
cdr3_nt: TGCGCCAGCAGCCAAGATTGGAAGGCCGCTGACTCTGGAAACACCATATATTTT
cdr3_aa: CASSQDWKAADSGNTIYF

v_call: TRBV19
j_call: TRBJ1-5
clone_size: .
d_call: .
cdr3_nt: TGTGCCACTAGCCGGGACCCCGTTAGCAATCAGCCCCAGCATTTT
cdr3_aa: CATSRDPVSNQPQHF

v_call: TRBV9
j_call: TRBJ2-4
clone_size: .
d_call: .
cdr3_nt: TGTGCCAGCAGCGGAACAGGGACCGAAAACATTCAGTACTTC
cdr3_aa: CASSGTGTENIQYF

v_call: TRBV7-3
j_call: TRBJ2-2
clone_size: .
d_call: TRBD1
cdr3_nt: TGTGCCAGCAGCTCCGGGACAGGGCTTGGAGGGGAGCTGTTTTTT
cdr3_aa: CASSSGTGLGGELFF

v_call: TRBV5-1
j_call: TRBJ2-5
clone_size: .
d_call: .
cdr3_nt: TGCGCCAGCAGCTCCAACTCAGGGTCGTCAGAGACCCAGTACTTC
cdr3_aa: CASSSNSGSSETQYF

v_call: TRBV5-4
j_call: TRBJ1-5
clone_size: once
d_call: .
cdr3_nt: TGTGCCAGCAGCTTGGTAGGGGGCAATCAGCCCCAGCATTTT
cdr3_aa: CASSLVGGNQPQHF

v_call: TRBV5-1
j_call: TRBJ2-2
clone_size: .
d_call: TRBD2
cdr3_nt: TGCGCCAGCAGCTCTGAGCGGGGACCGAACACCGGGGAGCTGTTTTTT
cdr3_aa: CASSSERGPNTGELFF

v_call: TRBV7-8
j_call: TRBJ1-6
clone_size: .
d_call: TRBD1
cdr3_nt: TGTGCCAGCAGCCGCCGAACAGGGGAGGGTTCACCCCTCCACTTT
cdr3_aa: CASSRRTGEGSPLHF

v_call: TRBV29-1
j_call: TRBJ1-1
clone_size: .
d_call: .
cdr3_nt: TGCAGCGGAGGCGTTACTAGGGCTGAAGCTTTCTTT
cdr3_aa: CSGGVTRAEAFF

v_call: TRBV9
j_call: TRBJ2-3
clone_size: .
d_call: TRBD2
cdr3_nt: TGTGCCAGCAGCCGGGGACTAGCGGGTGCAGATACGCAGTATTTT
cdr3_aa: CASSRGLAGADTQYF

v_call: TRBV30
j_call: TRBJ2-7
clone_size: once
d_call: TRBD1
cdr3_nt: TGTGCCTGGAAGGGGACAGGGGTCTCCGAGCAGTACTTC
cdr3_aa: CAWKGTGVSEQYF

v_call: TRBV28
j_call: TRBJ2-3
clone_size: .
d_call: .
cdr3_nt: TGTGCCTCTCAGGGGTCAGGCACAGATACGCAGTATTTT
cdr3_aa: CASQGSGTDTQYF

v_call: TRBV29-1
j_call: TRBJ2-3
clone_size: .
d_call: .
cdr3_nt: TGCAGCGTCGGGATTGGACAGATAAACACAGATACGCAGTATTTT
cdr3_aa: CSVGIGQINTDTQYF

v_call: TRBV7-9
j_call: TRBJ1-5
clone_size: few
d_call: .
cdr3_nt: TGTGCCAGCAGCTTAGGGACAGCCTCTCCCCAGCATTTT
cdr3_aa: CASSLGTASPQHF

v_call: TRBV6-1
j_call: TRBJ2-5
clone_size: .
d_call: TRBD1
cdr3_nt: TGTGCCAGCGTGTTCGGGACAGGGAGCGGAGAGACCCAGTACTTC
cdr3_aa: CASVFGTGSGETQYF

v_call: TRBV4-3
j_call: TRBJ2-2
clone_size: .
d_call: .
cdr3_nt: TGCGCCAGCAGCCAAGGGGACCTAGTCAGCGGGGAGCTGTTTTTT
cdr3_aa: CASSQGDLVSGELFF

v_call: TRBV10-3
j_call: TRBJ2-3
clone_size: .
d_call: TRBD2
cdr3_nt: TGTGCCATCAGTGGGCCGACTAGCGGGGAGGTAGTGGATACGCAGTATTTT
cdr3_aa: CAISGPTSGEVVDTQYF

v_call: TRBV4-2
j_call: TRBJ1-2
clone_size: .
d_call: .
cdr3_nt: TGTGCCAGCAGCTTGGATTTGGAACGGGCTAACTATGGCTACACCTTC
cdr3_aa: CASSLDLERANYGYTF

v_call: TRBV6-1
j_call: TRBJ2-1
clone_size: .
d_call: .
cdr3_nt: TGTGCCAGCTGGGGGACTTACAATGAGCAGTTCTTC
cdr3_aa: CASWGTYNEQFF

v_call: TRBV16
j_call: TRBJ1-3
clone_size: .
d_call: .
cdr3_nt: TGTGCCAGCAGCCTTTGGGACTCTGGAAACACCATATATTTT
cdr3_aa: CASSLWDSGNTIYF

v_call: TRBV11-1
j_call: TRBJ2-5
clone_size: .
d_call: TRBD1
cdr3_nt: TGTGCCAGCAGCTCGACAGGGGTGGGGCAAGAGACCCAGTACTTC
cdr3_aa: CASSSTGVGQETQYF

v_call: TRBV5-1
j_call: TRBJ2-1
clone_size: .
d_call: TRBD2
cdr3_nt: TGCGCCAGCGGGGGACTAGCGGGGGCCGAGCAGTTCTTC
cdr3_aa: CASGGLAGAEQFF

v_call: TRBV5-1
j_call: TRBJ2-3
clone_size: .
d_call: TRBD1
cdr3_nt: TGCGCCAGCAGCCCGGGACAGAGCACAGATACGCAGTATTTT
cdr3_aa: CASSPGQSTDTQYF

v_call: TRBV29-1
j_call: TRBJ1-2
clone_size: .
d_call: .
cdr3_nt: TGCAGCGTTGACGTCGGAGGCCCAAGGGGCTACACCTTC
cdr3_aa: CSVDVGGPRGYTF

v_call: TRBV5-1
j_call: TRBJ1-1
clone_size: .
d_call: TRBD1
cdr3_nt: TGCGCCAGCAGCGAACGGACAGGGGGCTTTTCTGAAGCTTTCTTT
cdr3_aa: CASSERTGGFSEAFF

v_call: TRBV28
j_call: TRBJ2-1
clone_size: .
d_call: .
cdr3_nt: TGTGCCAGCAGATATAGTAGACAGGCCCTAGGAAAAAATGAGCAGTTCTTC
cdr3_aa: CASRYSRQALGKNEQFF